These T cell receptor beta chains were read from a single sample in a study of blood T cell repertoires in COVID-19. Clones were read by immunoSEQ multiplex PCR, and TCRdb kept only the in-frame ones, dropping some. This table has around 93,000 clones, 75% to 90% appearing once. Sequencing input: peripheral blood. The source is a man aged 80 or over with acute or convalescent COVID-19. Each CDR3 is given with its conserved first and last residue. D genes are given only for firm matches. Size is stated for part of the rows, as once, few or many counts, or as a class when the clone is expanded.

d_call	v_call	clone_size	j_call	cdr3_aa	cdr3_nt
TRBD1	TRBV28	.	TRBJ1-5	CASSSGQGGNQPQHF	TGTGCCAGCAGTTCCGGACAGGGCGGCAATCAGCCCCAGCATTTT
.	TRBV2	.	TRBJ1-5	CASSRPGQRRSQPQHF	TGTGCCAGCAGTCGACCGGGACAAAGAAGGAGTCAGCCCCAGCATTTT
TRBD1	TRBV6-5	.	TRBJ1-6	CATSKGAYNSPLHF	TGTGCCACTAGTAAGGGGGCGTACAATTCACCCCTCCACTTT
TRBD1	TRBV28	.	TRBJ2-3	CASRSPGTGKTDTQYF	TGTGCCAGCAGATCCCCTGGGACAGGCAAGACAGATACGCAGTATTTT
TRBD2	TRBV14	.	TRBJ2-3	CASSPTSGGSTDTQYF	TGTGCCAGCAGCCCGACTAGCGGGGGTAGCACAGATACGCAGTATTTT
TRBD1	TRBV19	.	TRBJ1-5	CASRGTVSIVPQHF	TGTGCCAGTAGGGGGACAGTGTCTATTGTGCCCCAGCATTTT
.	TRBV18	.	TRBJ2-3	CASSPDSYTDTQYF	TGTGCCAGCTCACCGGACAGTTACACAGATACGCAGTATTTT
TRBD1	TRBV28	.	TRBJ1-2	CASSRDRNYGYTF	TGTGCCAGCAGCAGGGACAGAAACTATGGCTACACCTTC
TRBD1	TRBV5-1	.	TRBJ2-2	CASTPGQGAWTGELFF	TGCGCCAGCACCCCGGGACAGGGGGCGTGGACCGGGGAGCTGTTTTTT
TRBD2	TRBV10-3	.	TRBJ2-7	CAISDPGLAWEQYF	TGTGCCATCAGTGACCCCGGACTAGCTTGGGAGCAGTACTTC
TRBD2	TRBV6-5	.	TRBJ2-7	CASGSSGRSYEQYF	TGTGCCAGCGGATCTAGCGGGAGGTCCTACGAGCAGTACTTC
.	TRBV19	few	TRBJ2-7	CASSMASRGYEQYF	TGTGCCAGTAGTATGGCTAGCAGGGGTTACGAGCAGTACTTC
TRBD2	TRBV6-5	.	TRBJ2-3	CAIKLSGGTDTQYF	TGTGCCATCAAGTTAAGCGGGGGCACAGATACGCAGTATTTT
.	TRBV6-5	.	TRBJ2-3	CASRRGGGTQSTQYF	TGTGCCAGCAGGAGGGGGGGCGGGACCCAGAGTACGCAGTATTTT
.	TRBV5-1	.	TRBJ2-3	CASSAGEGTDTQYF	TGCGCCAGCAGCGCAGGGGAAGGCACAGATACGCAGTATTTT
.	TRBV5-8	.	TRBJ1-3	CASSLAGVNTIYF	TGTGCCAGCAGCTTGGCGGGAGTTAACACCATATATTTT
TRBD1	TRBV2	.	TRBJ1-5	CASILDRGYSNQPQHF	TGTGCCAGCATTCTGGACAGGGGTTATAGCAATCAGCCCCAGCATTTT
.	TRBV6-2/TRBV6-3	.	TRBJ1-1	CASSSTRPDPRWEAFF	TGTGCCAGCAGTTCGACGCGGCCAGACCCAAGATGGGAAGCTTTCTTT
.	TRBV5-6	.	TRBJ1-6	CASSLWQGNSPLHF	TGTGCCAGCAGCTTGTGGCAGGGTAATTCACCCCTCCACTTT
TRBD1	TRBV7-9	few	TRBJ2-7	CASSLPQGAKEQYF	TGTGCCAGCAGCTTACCACAGGGGGCGAAGGAGCAGTACTTC
.	TRBV28	.	TRBJ2-7	CASSFVAEEQYF	TGTGCCAGCAGTTTCGTGGCAGAAGAGCAGTACTTC
TRBD1	TRBV3-1/TRBV3-2	.	TRBJ1-2	CASGYTGGAGGYTF	TGTGCCAGCGGTTATACAGGGGGCGCAGGGGGCTACACCTTC
.	TRBV6-1	.	TRBJ1-2	CASSETGHNYGYTF	TGTGCCAGCAGTGAAACAGGGCATAACTATGGCTACACCTTC
TRBD1	TRBV6-6	.	TRBJ1-6	CATRDSNSPLHF	TGTGCCACCAGGGACAGTAATTCACCCCTCCACTTT
.	TRBV19	.	TRBJ2-2	CASTQAGTYTGELFF	TGTGCCAGTACTCAAGCGGGCACCTACACCGGGGAGCTGTTTTTT
TRBD1	TRBV29-1	.	TRBJ2-4	CSVDWDSHIQYF	TGCAGCGTTGATTGGGACAGCCACATTCAGTACTTC
TRBD2	TRBV18	.	TRBJ2-5	CASSPPSGRDQETQYF	TGTGCCAGCTCACCACCAAGCGGGAGGGACCAAGAGACCCAGTACTTC
TRBD1	TRBV19	.	TRBJ1-5	CASSATGDQPQHF	TGTGCCAGTAGTGCAACAGGGGATCAGCCCCAGCATTTT
TRBD1	TRBV29-1	.	TRBJ2-5	CSVTRTGGQWETQYF	TGCAGCGTGACACGGACAGGGGGACAGTGGGAGACCCAGTACTTC
TRBD2	TRBV7-2	.	TRBJ2-7	CASSSSGPSGRASYEQYF	TGTGCCAGCAGCTCCAGTGGGCCTAGCGGGAGGGCATCCTACGAGCAGTACTTC
.	TRBV6-5	.	TRBJ1-1	CATIKGATEAFF	TGTGCCACCATAAAAGGGGCCACTGAAGCTTTCTTT
.	TRBV7-3	.	TRBJ2-3	CASSFGLRNTDTQYF	TGTGCCAGCAGCTTCGGACTGAGAAACACAGATACGCAGTATTTT
TRBD2	TRBV5-1	.	TRBJ2-5	CASSLRLAGDETQYF	TGCGCCAGCAGCTTGCGCCTAGCGGGAGATGAGACCCAGTACTTC
TRBD2	TRBV6-5	.	TRBJ2-3	CASSYLAGSTDTQYF	TGTGCCAGCAGTTATCTAGCGGGAAGCACAGATACGCAGTATTTT
TRBD1	TRBV30	.	TRBJ1-5	CAWSTGGVQPQHF	TGTGCCTGGAGTACAGGGGGCGTTCAGCCCCAGCATTTT
TRBD1	TRBV28	few	TRBJ1-5	CASSIEGQSGNQPQHF	TGTGCCAGCAGTATTGAGGGACAGTCCGGCAATCAGCCCCAGCATTTT
TRBD1	TRBV20-1	.	TRBJ2-3	CSATEGGNLGATDTQYF	TGCAGTGCTACTGAAGGGGGCAACCTAGGAGCCACAGATACGCAGTATTTT
.	TRBV7-2	once	TRBJ1-2	CASSAQGHYGYTF	TGTGCCAGCAGCGCACAGGGACACTATGGCTACACCTTC
TRBD2	TRBV28	.	TRBJ2-1	CASSPGLAEYNEQFF	TGTGCCAGCAGTCCCGGACTAGCGGAGTACAATGAGCAGTTCTTC
.	TRBV6-6	.	TRBJ2-7	CASSNKVAGTGFIKRGGWQYF	TGTGCCAGCAGCAACAAAGTAGCCGGGACAGGGTTTATAAAGCGGGGGGGTTGGCAGTACTTC
.	TRBV4-2	.	TRBJ1-1	CASSLADSRTEAFF	TGTGCCAGCAGCCTTGCGGACAGTCGGACTGAAGCTTTCTTT
TRBD1	TRBV4-1	.	TRBJ1-6	CASSPATGENNSPLHF	TGCGCCAGCAGCCCCGCGACAGGGGAAAATAATTCACCCCTCCACTTT
TRBD1	TRBV19	.	TRBJ2-1	CASRDRGNEQFF	TGTGCCAGCCGGGACAGAGGGAATGAGCAGTTCTTC
TRBD2	TRBV6-5	.	TRBJ2-1	CASSTSGGLNEQFF	TGTGCCAGTTCGACTAGCGGGGGGTTAAATGAGCAGTTCTTC
.	TRBV7-8	.	TRBJ2-1	CASSLELGWEHDEQFF	TGTGCCAGCAGCTTAGAACTCGGGTGGGAGCACGATGAGCAGTTCTTC
.	TRBV20-1	.	TRBJ1-1	CSAPMNTEAFF	TGCAGTGCTCCCATGAACACTGAAGCTTTCTTT
.	TRBV7-8	.	TRBJ2-3	CASSHEARADTQYF	TGTGCCAGCAGCCACGAGGCTCGGGCAGATACGCAGTATTTT
.	TRBV3-1/TRBV3-2	.	TRBJ1-6	CASSPRIGRSSYNSPLHF	TGTGCCAGCAGCCCCCGGATAGGCCGGAGCTCCTATAATTCACCCCTCCACTTT
TRBD1	TRBV18	once	TRBJ1-1	CATQPTGETEAFF	TGTGCCACCCAACCAACAGGGGAAACTGAAGCTTTCTTT
TRBD2	TRBV27	.	TRBJ2-3	CASSWLSGGSTDTQYF	TGTGCCAGCAGTTGGCTTAGCGGGGGGAGCACAGATACGCAGTATTTT
.	TRBV12-3/TRBV12-4	.	TRBJ1-1	CASSLRGNTEAFF	TGTGCCAGCAGTTTACGCGGGAACACTGAAGCTTTCTTT
.	TRBV19	.	TRBJ1-1	CASSIAGKNTEAFF	TGTGCCAGTAGTATCGCGGGCAAGAACACTGAAGCTTTCTTT